The next 20 T cell receptor beta chains were all read from a single sample in a study of T-cell reconstitution after alpha-beta-depleted transplantation in children. Preparation of the TCRbeta library involved a method that used unique molecular identifiers. TCRdb used MiXCR to reprocess the PCR reads, holding one entry per CDR3 protein. The table records roughly 350,000 distinct CDR3 sequences, under 20% of them present only once. The source was PBMCs, mostly from graft donor cells, collected 360 days after TCRalphabeta/CD19-depleted stem cell transplant. The receptors shown here come from a male patient under 10 years old who had a stem cell transplant for acute lymphoblastic leukemia, so the T cells may come from the graft donor.

V usage is TRBV11-2 and J usage is TRBJ2-5, with D unresolved. The CDR3 is 15 amino acids. The germline V and J ends were trimmed by 5 bases and 5 bases, with 18 bases remaining between them. The germline V gene has CDR1 SGHAT and CDR2 FQNNGV. CDR3 DNA sequence: TGTGCCAGCAGCCCCGACCGGTCCGGTGGGGAGACCCAGTACTTC. Translation gives CASSPDRSGGETQYF.

This clonotype was recorded a few times. The rearrangement joins TRBV4-1 to TRBJ2-7, with D tentatively TRBD2 (5 bases). Trimming cost V 3 bases and J 2 bases, with 14 bases left between them. The germline V gene encodes CDR1 MGHRA and CDR2 YSYEKL. This CDR3 spans 15 amino acids. CDR3 sequence reads: CASSQGQRRPYEQYF. CDR3 bases: TGCGCCAGCAGCCAGGGCCAGCGGCGACCCTACGAGCAGTACTTC.

This clonotype was picked up a small number of times. The chain couples TRBV21-1 to TRBJ2-7; the table assigns TRBD1, which was not confirmed against the DNA. TRBV21-1 is a listed pseudogene. The CDR3 runs 18 residues. CDR3 sequence (DNA): TGTGCCAGCAGCAAATGGGGACCGAGGCAAACCCTTTCCTACGAGCAGTACTTC. As protein: CASSKWGPRQTLSYEQYF.

This clonotype occurred many times. This rearrangement joins TRBV4-2 to TRBJ1-4; 10 nucleotides line up with TRBD1. This CDR3 contains 16 residues. With V trimmed by 0 bases and J by 6 bases, 4 bases remained unmatched. CDR1 and CDR2 from the germline V gene are LGHNA and YNFKEQ. CDR3 loop: CASSQERDRGDEKLFF. Here the CDR3 DNA reads TGTGCCAGCAGCCAAGAAAGGGACAGGGGAGATGAAAAACTGTTTTTT.

Only a few counts were recorded for this clonotype. The genes are TRBV29-1 and TRBJ2-1, with D maybe TRBD2 (5 bases). Germline-derived CDR1 and CDR2 are SQVTM and ANQGSEA. The CDR3 has 15 residues. Trimming cost V 2 bases and J 2 bases, with 13 bases left between them. The CDR3 sequence is CSVEFPSIAYNEQFF. CDR3 nucleotides: TGCAGCGTTGAATTTCCTAGCATAGCCTACAATGAGCAGTTCTTC.

This clonotype appeared a few times. CDR3 protein: CSASVPGLAHEQYF. In DNA form, the CDR3 reads TGCAGTGCTAGTGTCCCGGGACTAGCCCACGAGCAGTACTTC. V and J are TRBV20-1 and TRBJ2-7, with TRBD2 identical over 9 bases. This CDR3 is 14 amino acids long. The germline gives CDR1 DFQATT, CDR2 SNEGSKA (reference sequence). The ends lost 3 bases at V and 5 bases at J; junction bases unmatched: 8.

In its sample, this clonotype was seen a few times. The rearrangement joins TRBV6-6 to TRBJ2-2; tentatively, D is TRBD2 (5 bases). The CDR3 runs 13 residues. Trimming left V 7 bases short and J 6 bases short, with 12 bases between. Germline values: CDR1 MNHNY, CDR2 SVGAGI (reference sequence). The CDR3 DNA is TGTGCCAGCAACACACTAGTGTCCGGGGAGCTGTTTTTT. Amino acid sequence: CASNTLVSGELFF.

The chain carries TRBV11-2 and TRBJ2-5, with D possibly matching TRBD1 (5 bases). Trimming stripped 5 bases from V and 9 bases from J, with 19 bases between. Germline V CDR1 and CDR2: SGHAT, FQNNGV. This CDR3 is built from 14 residues. The DNA for the CDR3 is TGTGCCAGCAGCGATGACAACTCCTTAGGGGCCCAGTACTTC. Protein sequence: CASSDDNSLGAQYF.

This clonotype was picked up many times. The J gene is TRBJ1-1, the V gene TRBV29-1; D ambiguous. Germline-derived CDR1 and CDR2 are SQVTM and ANQGSEA. The CDR3 runs 12 residues. V lost 2 bases and J 2 bases, leaving 6 bases between the germline ends. CDR3 sequence: CSVEYLNTEAFF. The CDR3 DNA reads as TGCAGCGTTGAATACCTTAACACTGAAGCTTTCTTT.

In its sample, this clonotype was seen a few times. This sequence joins TRBV4-3 and TRBJ2-2, with D perhaps TRBD2 (6 bases). Trimming pared 4 bases from V and 5 bases from J, leaving 14 bases between. This CDR3 is 15 amino acids long. Germline CDR1 LGHNA, CDR2 YSLEER. The CDR3 protein is CASSPQLARTGELFF. The DNA of the CDR3 is TGCGCCAGCAGCCCGCAGCTAGCGCGGACCGGGGAGCTGTTTTTT.

In its sample, this clonotype was seen many times. CDR3 bases: TGTGCCAGCAGCTTAGGGCCCATCACAGATACGCAGTATTTT. It is translated as CASSLGPITDTQYF. The chain recombines TRBV7-2 with TRBJ2-3, with D unresolved. Per germline, CDR1 SGHTA and CDR2 FQGNSA. V lost 1 base and J lost 2, with 7 bases in between. The CDR3 spans 14 residues.

This clonotype was observed a few times. The genes are TRBV12-3 or TRBV12-4 and TRBJ1-5; 10 nucleotides agree with TRBD1. The CDR3 extends over 15 amino acids. J gave up 6 bases and V 7 bases, and 9 bases lay outside the gene matches. The CDR3 reads CASTLTGGNGQPQHF. The CDR3 nucleotides are TGTGCCAGCACCTTGACAGGGGGCAACGGTCAGCCCCAGCATTTT.

In its sample, this clonotype was seen a few times. This chain connects TRBV29-1 to TRBJ2-1; D gene ambiguous. V dropped 7 bases and J dropped 4 bases, with 14 bases sitting between them. Germline V gene sequence: CDR1 SQVTM, CDR2 ANQGSEA. This CDR3 comprises 13 residues. CDR3 protein: CSAWPPLYNEQFF. In nucleotides, the CDR3 is TGCAGCGCCTGGCCACCCCTTTACAATGAGCAGTTCTTC.

V and J are TRBV15 and TRBJ2-1, with 9 bases identical to TRBD2. Germline V gives CDR1 LNHNV, CDR2 YYDKDF (reference sequence). The CDR3 totals 16 residues. V was clipped by 3 bases and J by 5 bases; unmatched bases: 8. CDR3 DNA sequence: TGTGCCACCAGCAGGGTCGGAGCGGGAGGCGACAATGAGCAGTTCTTC. As protein: CATSRVGAGGDNEQFF.

V gene TRBV20-1 combines with J gene TRBJ2-7; possibly TRBD2 for D (5 bases). The V gene lost 3 bases and the J gene lost 0 bases, with 12 bases spanning the gap. Germline CDR1 and CDR2: DFQATT and SNEGSKA (reference sequence). The CDR3 covers 14 residues. The CDR3 reads CSASSLRDSYEQYF. CDR3 sequence (DNA): TGCAGTGCTAGTAGTTTACGGGACTCCTACGAGCAGTACTTC.

This clonotype was detected a few times. This chain joins TRBV12-3 or TRBV12-4 and TRBJ2-2; maybe TRBD2 (6 bases). This CDR3 is built from 17 residues. Trimming left V 6 bases short and J 4 bases short, with 21 bases between. Written as DNA, the CDR3 is TGTGCCAGCAGATCCACCCCCGGGGGAGGAGGCACCGGGGAGCTGTTTTTT. It translates to CASRSTPGGGGTGELFF.

This clonotype was detected only a few times. The gene calls are TRBV7-2 and TRBJ2-2, with 13 bases fitting TRBD2. The CDR3 has 17 residues. In germline, CDR1 is SGHTA, CDR2 FQGNSA. Germline trimming cut 4 bases from V and 6 bases from J; bases unmatched to any gene: 8. The CDR3 sequence is CASSSRPGLAGSGELFF. CDR3 DNA: TGTGCCAGCAGCTCCAGACCGGGACTAGCGGGATCCGGGGAGCTGTTTTTT.

This clonotype turned up a few times. This chain links TRBV4-3 with TRBJ2-2; D possibly corresponds to TRBD1 (5 bases). This CDR3 has 16 amino acids. The germline V gene has CDR1 LGHNA and CDR2 YSLEER. Trimming shortened V by 3 bases and J by 4 bases, and 15 bases separated the two germline ends. The CDR3 DNA reads TGCGCCAGCAGCCAGGTGCAGGGTAGTGGCACCGGGGAGCTGTTTTTT. Protein: CASSQVQGSGTGELFF.

This clonotype occurred a few times. The V call is TRBV20-1, the J call TRBJ2-2; D remains unclear. Germline values: CDR1 DFQATT, CDR2 SNEGSKA (reference sequence). V was clipped by 0 bases and J by 5 bases, with 10 bases between them. This CDR3 region has 14 residues. CDR3 residues: CSARDRTSTGELFF. The CDR3 coding sequence is TGCAGTGCTAGAGACCGGACCTCGACCGGGGAGCTGTTTTTT.

This clonotype turned up a few times. The V gene is TRBV10-3, the J gene TRBJ2-7; D is perhaps TRBD1 (6 bases). Germline values: CDR1 ENHRY, CDR2 SYGVKD. The CDR3 loop spans 16 amino acids. The V end lost 6 bases, the J end lost 0 bases, and 18 bases lay between the germline ends. The CDR3 region has the DNA TGTGCCATCAGGGCTTCCCGGGACACTACCTCCTACGAGCAGTACTTC. Encoded protein: CAIRASRDTTSYEQYF.